The clone carrying this T cell receptor beta chain was picked up one time. Its antigen remains unknown. The sample belongs to a study of shared clonotypes between healthy human individuals. Study-level points and caveats: Researchers sampled only blood; tissue repertoires likely differ. Among non-shared clonotypes, generation probabilities were lower than among those shared by all four donors.

This CDR3 is 14 amino acids long. Germline CDR1 and CDR2: MDHEN and SYDVKM. The V end lost 5 bases, the J end lost 3 bases, and 11 bases lay between the germline ends. Splitting of each subset's genomic DNA was done evenly across several immunoSEQ plates. In the source study's methods: Filtering of immunoSEQ junctional sequences could not match full-length read filtering. Sequencing was performed with immunoSEQ multiplex PCR; in TCRdb, only in-frame clones are kept and a portion is missing. V, J and clone size are taken as reported in that table, and D and trimming were inferred from the DNA itself. This repertoire shows approximately 940,000 clones, 76% found once; its top ten account for over 1.3%.

The source is a young man in good health. V gene TRBV28 combines with J gene TRBJ1-5; TRBD1 is a possible D gene (5 bases). The sample taken for sequencing was memory CD4+ T cells sorted from blood. Stated subset: CD45RA-negative fraction. This CDR3 is CASSRQTLNQPQHF. CDR3 nucleotides: TGTGCCAGCAGTCGACAGACCCTCAATCAGCCCCAGCATTTT.